The 18 T cell receptor beta chains below all came from one sample that was sequenced in a study of technical replicates of blood from a few donors. The repertoire was sequenced with immunoSEQ multiplex PCR; TCRdb's copy has only in-frame clones and lacks some. The table has approximately 29,000 clones, about 92% seen once. Input material: PBMCs. These receptors were obtained from a human donor in good health. Some clones in this sample may be carry-over from other donors' samples.

This chain joins TRBV5-4 and TRBJ2-3, with 11 bases matching TRBD1. The CDR3 runs to 17 residues. V dropped 6 bases and J dropped 0; count of bases not matched to a gene: 9. CDR1 is SGHNT and CDR2 is YYREEE in the germline V gene (reference sequence). CDR3 nucleotides: TGTGCCAGCAACCTGGGAGGGACAGGGGGTAGCACAGATACGCAGTATTTT. This sequence encodes CASNLGGTGGSTDTQYF. The full variable domain, rest sourced from reference TRBV5-4 and TRBJ2-3, is ETGVTQSPTHLIKTRGQQVTLRCSSQSGHNTVSWYQQALGQGPQFIFQYYREEENGRGNFPPRFSGLQFPNYSSELNVNALELDDSALYLCASNLGGTGGSTDTQYFGPGTRLTVL.

The gene calls are TRBV19 and TRBJ1-1, with TRBD1 as a possible D gene (6 bases). The CDR3 contains 15 residues. V was shortened by 8 bases and J by 1 base, with 17 bases between the two germline ends. CDR1 is LNHDA, CDR2 SQIVND, per germline (reference sequence). The CDR3 loop reads CASPSDRPTNTEAFF. The CDR3 bases are TGTGCCAGTCCAAGCGACAGGCCGACGAACACTGAAGCTTTCTTT.

The chain carries TRBV2 and TRBJ2-2, with 7 bases that match TRBD1. CDR3 length: 13 amino acids. V was pared by 11 bases and J by 4 bases, with 7 bases of the junction left unmatched. Germline V gives CDR1 SNHLY, CDR2 FYNNEI. The CDR3 DNA is TGTGCCGGACAGGTTCAGGGCACCGGGGAGCTGTTTTTT. This translates into CAGQVQGTGELFF.

The chain recombines TRBV4-2 with TRBJ1-2, with 7 bases aligning to TRBD1. Germline CDR1 and CDR2: LGHNA and YNFKEQ. The CDR3 loop spans 15 amino acids. V was clipped by 6 bases and J by 6 bases; unmatched bases: 13. The DNA for the CDR3 is TGTGCCAGCAGTCAATCCCGACAGGGAGGTAATGGCTACACCTTC. This codes for CASSQSRQGGNGYTF.

This clone was picked up one time. This chain links TRBV5-1 with TRBJ2-3, with 13 bases identical to TRBD2. Germline loops: CDR1 SGHRS, CDR2 YFSETQ. The CDR3 sequence is 17 residues long. V lost 0 bases, J lost 2 bases, and 3 bases stayed unmatched. For the CDR3, the DNA is TGCGCCAGCAGCTTGGACACTAGCGGGGGGGCCACAGATACGCAGTATTTT. Translation gives CASSLDTSGGATDTQYF.

The J gene is TRBJ2-3, the V gene TRBV7-2; TRBD2 matches 16 bases. The CDR3 sequence is 15 residues long. Germline CDR1 and CDR2: SGHTA and FQGNSA. V lost 4 bases to trimming and J lost 8 bases; unmatched junction nucleotides: 3. The CDR3 reads CASSSGTSGRGTQYF. The CDR3, as DNA: TGTGCCAGCAGCTCGGGGACTAGCGGGAGGGGTACGCAGTATTTT.

The chain has TRBV2 and TRBJ2-7; tentatively, D is TRBD1 (5 bases). CDR1 SNHLY and CDR2 FYNNEI come from the germline V gene. The CDR3 loop spans 11 amino acids. Trimming cost V 6 bases and J 5 bases, with 8 bases left between them. The CDR3 sequence is CASSQGDEQYF. As DNA, the CDR3 is TGTGCCAGCAGCCAGGGCGACGAGCAGTACTTC.

The rearrangement links TRBV7-8 to TRBJ2-7; 10 nucleotides match TRBD2. The J segment lost 2 bases and the V segment lost 5 bases, leaving 6 bases of the junction unmatched. Germline V lookup: CDR1 SGHVS, CDR2 FQNEAQ. This CDR3 spans 15 amino acids. CDR3 loop: CASSLWTSGTYEQYF. The CDR3 bases are TGTGCCAGCAGCCTTTGGACTAGCGGTACCTACGAGCAGTACTTC.

The rearrangement joins TRBV4-3 to TRBJ2-1, with 9 bases identical to TRBD1. The CDR3 extends over 15 amino acids. J was trimmed by 7 bases and V by 8 bases; bases with no gene match: 12. The germline V gene encodes CDR1 LGHNA and CDR2 YSLEER. In nucleotides, the CDR3 is TGCGCCAGCCGGAACAAGGACAGGGGTAAAAATGAGCAGTTCTTC. It specifies CASRNKDRGKNEQFF.

This chain joins TRBV15 and TRBJ1-2; 8 nucleotides match TRBD1. Germline lookup yields CDR1 LNHNV and CDR2 YYDKDF (reference sequence). V shed 4 bases and J 2 bases; nucleotides not matched to a gene: 6. The CDR3 contains 15 residues. CDR3 protein: CATSTWDRQNYGYTF. The CDR3 nucleotides are TGTGCCACCAGCACCTGGGACAGGCAAAACTATGGCTACACCTTC.

This chain joins TRBV7-2 and TRBJ1-2, with TRBD1 matching over 9 bases. The CDR3 runs 15 residues. Trimming cost V 5 bases and J 4 bases; bases outside gene matches: 8. Germline CDR1 is SGHTA and CDR2 is FQGNSA. CDR3: CASSHDRTGVYGYTF. CDR3 DNA: TGTGCCAGCAGCCACGACAGGACAGGGGTCTATGGCTACACCTTC.

V and J are TRBV4-2 and TRBJ2-7, with a tentative D call TRBD2 (5 bases). This CDR3 contains 16 residues. The germline V and J ends were trimmed by 0 bases and 0 bases, with 12 bases remaining between them. CDR1 and CDR2 from the germline V gene are LGHNA and YNFKEQ. CDR3 amino acids: CASSQDYPGSSYEQYF. The CDR3 DNA reads as TGTGCCAGCAGCCAAGATTATCCGGGGAGCTCCTACGAGCAGTACTTC.

The chain recombines TRBV6-6 with TRBJ1-2; 12 bases fit TRBD1. The germline CDR1 and CDR2 sequences are MNHNY and SVGAGI (reference sequence). CDR3 length: 15 amino acids. V lost 6 bases, J lost 4 bases, and 6 bases stayed unmatched. CDR3 sequence reads: CASSLGDRGPYGYTF. DNA of the CDR3: TGTGCCAGCAGCCTAGGGGACAGGGGGCCCTATGGCTACACCTTC.

The V gene is TRBV18, the J gene TRBJ2-4; D is unclear. The CDR3 covers 14 residues. CDR1 KGHSH and CDR2 LQKENI come from the germline V gene. Trimming took off 3 bases at V and 7 bases at J, with 13 bases between the two ends. CDR3 DNA sequence: TGTGCCAGCTCACCGGGCCACCTTCTGAACATTCAGTACTTC. It codes for CASSPGHLLNIQYF.

The chain is built from TRBV5-1 and TRBJ2-5; TRBD2 matches at 14 bases. The CDR3 consists of 16 residues. Germline V gene data show CDR1 as SGHRS and CDR2 as YFSETQ. V lost 4 bases, J lost 5 bases, and 7 bases stayed unmatched. In DNA, the CDR3 is TGCGCCAGCAGCACCGGGACTAGCGGGGGAGCGGAGACCCAGTACTTC. Its protein is CASSTGTSGGAETQYF.

V gene TRBV7-6 combines with J gene TRBJ1-1; 9 nucleotides align to TRBD1. CDR3 length: 14 amino acids. V lost 5 bases and J lost 2; bases outside the gene matches: 3. Looked up from germline, CDR1 is SGHVS and CDR2 is FNYEAQ. The CDR3 nucleotides read TGTGCCAGCAGCCAGGGACAGGGTAACACTGAAGCTTTCTTT. This codes for CASSQGQGNTEAFF.

The chain couples TRBV7-2 to TRBJ2-7; 9 positions match TRBD2. CDR3 length: 14 amino acids. CDR1 SGHTA and CDR2 FQGNSA come from the germline V gene. The V and J ends lost 1 base and 3 bases, in that order; junction bases with no gene match: 1. CDR3 sequence reads: CASSLVSGGYEQYF. CDR3 DNA: TGTGCCAGCAGCTTAGTTAGCGGGGGCTACGAGCAGTACTTC.

The J gene is TRBJ2-7, the V gene TRBV18; TRBD2 matches at 12 bases. The CDR3 contains 15 residues. CDR1 and CDR2 from the germline V gene are KGHSH and LQKENI. The J segment lost 5 bases and the V segment lost 3 bases, leaving 5 bases of the junction unmatched. In nucleotides, the CDR3 is TGTGCCAGCTCACCCCTAGCGGGAGGGCCTAACGAGCAGTACTTC. The encoded protein is CASSPLAGGPNEQYF.